The 3 T cell receptor beta chains below come from one sample, sequenced in a study of blood T cell repertoires in COVID-19. Profiled with immunoSEQ multiplex PCR; TCRdb holds only in-frame clones, not every one. Here the sample spans over 250,000 clones, around nine tenths being singletons. Sample: peripheral blood. These receptors were collected from a man between 45 and 60 years old with acute or convalescent COVID-19.

This clone came up a few times. The chain links TRBV27 to TRBJ2-7, with TRBD1 matching over 11 bases. The V and J ends lost 6 bases and 9 bases, in that order; junction bases with no gene match: 7. The CDR3 is 13 residues long. CDR1 is MNHEY, CDR2 SMNVEV, per germline (reference sequence). In nucleotides, the CDR3 is TGTGCCAGCAGGCCGGGACAGGGGGTTGCGCAGTACTTC. As protein: CASRPGQGVAQYF.

The chain has TRBV10-3 and TRBJ1-1; 8 nucleotides align to TRBD1. Germline loops: CDR1 ENHRY, CDR2 SYGVKD. CDR3 length equals 16 residues. V lost 0 bases, J lost 7 bases, and 10 bases stayed unmatched. CDR3 amino acids: CAISESNGRGRLEAFF. CDR3 DNA: TGTGCCATCAGTGAGTCGAATGGCAGGGGGCGACTTGAAGCTTTCTTT.

The J gene is TRBJ1-1, the V gene TRBV5-5; 8 nucleotides line up with TRBD1. V shed 1 base, J shed 1 base, and the junction held 3 bases outside the gene matches. This CDR3 has 15 amino acids. Per germline, CDR1 SGHKS and CDR2 YYEKEE (reference sequence). CDR3 nucleotide sequence: TGTGCCAGCAGCTTGACGGACAGGGCGAACACTGAAGCTTTCTTT. Its protein is CASSLTDRANTEAFF.